Listed below are T cell receptor beta chains from one sample, sequenced in a study of Ad26.COV2.S vaccination and SARS-CoV-2 variants. The table came from immunoSEQ multiplex PCR; TCRdb's copy has only in-frame clones and leaves some out. The sample gives a few hundred thousand clones, around 90% of which show up once; roughly 4% is in the top ten. Sequenced material: peripheral blood, taken in a trial of Ad26.COV2.S vaccine versus placebo. Receptors were obtained from a person between 18 and 65 years old who received the Ad26.COV2.S COVID-19 vaccine or a placebo. CDR3s include the opening cysteine and the closing phenylalanine or tryptophan. Each record gives: J gene, clone size, D gene, V gene, CDR3 protein, CDR3 DNA. The D gene is left open where the match is weak. Some rows have no size entry. The others give once, few or many, or a class for an expanded clone.

j_call: TRBJ2-1; clone_size: .; d_call: .; v_call: TRBV7-9; cdr3_aa: CASTWDGSDEQFF; cdr3_nt: TGTGCCAGCACCTGGGACGGGTCGGATGAGCAGTTCTTC
j_call: TRBJ2-5; clone_size: .; d_call: .; v_call: TRBV30; cdr3_aa: CAWSPTGETQYF; cdr3_nt: TGTGCCTGGAGTCCCACTGGAGAGACCCAGTACTTC
j_call: TRBJ1-1; clone_size: .; d_call: .; v_call: TRBV27; cdr3_aa: CASSPLDRPNTEAFF; cdr3_nt: TGTGCCAGCAGTCCACTCGACAGGCCTAACACTGAAGCTTTCTTT
j_call: TRBJ2-3; clone_size: .; d_call: TRBD1; v_call: TRBV7-9; cdr3_aa: CASSPRQGRDTQYF; cdr3_nt: TGTGCCAGCAGCCCACGACAGGGTAGAGATACGCAGTATTTT
j_call: TRBJ1-6; clone_size: .; d_call: .; v_call: TRBV10-3; cdr3_aa: CAIRTHDNSPLHF; cdr3_nt: TGTGCCATCAGAACACACGATAATTCACCCCTCCACTTT
j_call: TRBJ1-2; clone_size: .; d_call: .; v_call: TRBV10-3; cdr3_aa: CATNGGAKIHRYGYTF; cdr3_nt: TGTGCCACTAACGGGGGGGCAAAAATACACCGCTATGGCTACACCTTC
j_call: TRBJ1-6; clone_size: .; d_call: TRBD1; v_call: TRBV9; cdr3_aa: CASSVEGGRDSPLHF; cdr3_nt: TGTGCCAGCAGCGTAGAAGGGGGCAGGGATTCACCCCTCCACTTT
j_call: TRBJ2-1; clone_size: .; d_call: TRBD2; v_call: TRBV7-2; cdr3_aa: CASSPGLAVNEQFF; cdr3_nt: TGTGCCAGCAGCCCAGGACTAGCGGTGAATGAGCAGTTCTTC
j_call: TRBJ2-2; clone_size: .; d_call: .; v_call: TRBV11-1; cdr3_aa: CASSLPGRRELFF; cdr3_nt: TGTGCCAGCAGCTTGCCGGGACGCAGGGAGCTGTTTTTT
j_call: TRBJ1-4; clone_size: once; d_call: .; v_call: TRBV5-4; cdr3_aa: CASSSQGGEKLFF; cdr3_nt: TGTGCCAGCAGCTCGCAAGGGGGTGAAAAACTGTTTTTT
j_call: TRBJ2-1; clone_size: .; d_call: .; v_call: TRBV5-1; cdr3_aa: CASSPTAFGNEQFF; cdr3_nt: TGCGCCAGCAGCCCGACCGCCTTTGGCAATGAGCAGTTCTTC
j_call: TRBJ2-1; clone_size: .; d_call: TRBD1; v_call: TRBV2; cdr3_aa: CAGKRTGTPYNEQFF; cdr3_nt: TGTGCCGGAAAAAGGACAGGGACCCCCTACAATGAGCAGTTCTTC
j_call: TRBJ1-1; clone_size: .; d_call: .; v_call: TRBV7-9; cdr3_aa: CASSLVHANTEAFF; cdr3_nt: TGTGCCAGCAGCTTAGTACACGCGAACACTGAAGCTTTCTTT
j_call: TRBJ1-1; clone_size: .; d_call: .; v_call: TRBV5-1; cdr3_aa: CASSLAGEEAFF; cdr3_nt: TGCGCCAGCAGCTTGGCAGGGGAGGAAGCTTTCTTT
j_call: TRBJ2-4; clone_size: .; d_call: TRBD2; v_call: TRBV27; cdr3_aa: CASSSTPLAGGQGLAKNIQYF; cdr3_nt: TGTGCCAGCAGTTCCACCCCCCTAGCGGGAGGGCAGGGGCTAGCCAAAAACATTCAGTACTTC
j_call: TRBJ2-7; clone_size: .; d_call: TRBD2; v_call: TRBV30; cdr3_aa: CAWSGPGEGRTYEQYF; cdr3_nt: TGTGCCTGGAGTGGACCCGGGGAGGGAAGGACCTACGAGCAGTACTTC
j_call: TRBJ1-5; clone_size: .; d_call: TRBD1; v_call: TRBV19; cdr3_aa: CASRDRQGGNQPQHF; cdr3_nt: TGTGCCAGTAGGGATAGACAGGGGGGCAATCAGCCCCAGCATTTT
j_call: TRBJ1-1; clone_size: few; d_call: .; v_call: TRBV14; cdr3_aa: CASSQETWHTEAFF; cdr3_nt: TGTGCCAGCAGCCAAGAGACTTGGCACACTGAAGCTTTCTTT
j_call: TRBJ1-1; clone_size: .; d_call: .; v_call: TRBV19; cdr3_aa: CASSRGGGNTEAFF; cdr3_nt: TGTGCCAGTAGTCGGGGAGGGGGAAACACTGAAGCTTTCTTT
j_call: TRBJ2-1; clone_size: .; d_call: .; v_call: TRBV7-9; cdr3_aa: CASSYGKLARNEQFF; cdr3_nt: TGTGCCAGCAGTTACGGGAAATTAGCGCGAAATGAGCAGTTCTTC
j_call: TRBJ2-1; clone_size: .; d_call: .; v_call: TRBV7-9; cdr3_aa: CASSLVGGSAPYNEQFF; cdr3_nt: TGTGCCAGCAGCTTAGTTGGGGGGAGCGCCCCCTACAATGAGCAGTTCTTC
j_call: TRBJ1-1; clone_size: .; d_call: .; v_call: TRBV14; cdr3_aa: CASSPQGITEAFF; cdr3_nt: TGTGCCAGCAGTCCCCAGGGGATCACTGAAGCTTTCTTT
j_call: TRBJ2-1; clone_size: .; d_call: .; v_call: TRBV5-4; cdr3_aa: CASSLPSLRDNEQFF; cdr3_nt: TGTGCCAGCAGCTTGCCATCCCTTCGGGACAATGAGCAGTTCTTC
j_call: TRBJ1-3; clone_size: .; d_call: .; v_call: TRBV24-1; cdr3_aa: CATSTSGNTIYF; cdr3_nt: TGTGCCACCTCCACCTCTGGAAACACCATATATTTT
j_call: TRBJ2-5; clone_size: few; d_call: .; v_call: TRBV3-1/TRBV3-2; cdr3_aa: CASSAPGPGRETQYF; cdr3_nt: TGTGCCAGCAGCGCACCGGGCCCCGGGAGAGAGACCCAGTACTTC
j_call: TRBJ2-6; clone_size: .; d_call: TRBD1; v_call: TRBV19; cdr3_aa: CASSKGQVPSGANVLTF; cdr3_nt: TGTGCCAGTAGTAAGGGACAGGTCCCCTCTGGGGCCAACGTCCTGACTTTC
j_call: TRBJ2-5; clone_size: .; d_call: .; v_call: TRBV9; cdr3_aa: CASSVASQLGQETQYF; cdr3_nt: TGTGCCAGCAGCGTAGCCTCTCAACTGGGCCAAGAGACCCAGTACTTC
j_call: TRBJ1-1; clone_size: .; d_call: .; v_call: TRBV13; cdr3_aa: CASSPEGNTEAFF; cdr3_nt: TGTGCCAGCAGCCCTGAGGGGAACACTGAAGCTTTCTTT
j_call: TRBJ2-1; clone_size: .; d_call: .; v_call: TRBV7-3; cdr3_aa: CASSLGDLSYNEQFF; cdr3_nt: TGTGCCAGCAGCTTGGGGGACTTGTCCTACAATGAGCAGTTCTTC
j_call: TRBJ2-6; clone_size: .; d_call: .; v_call: TRBV29-1; cdr3_aa: CSVEYGANVLTF; cdr3_nt: TGCAGCGTTGAGTATGGGGCCAACGTCCTGACTTTC
j_call: TRBJ2-1; clone_size: .; d_call: .; v_call: TRBV18; cdr3_aa: CASSRGAGSNLEQFF; cdr3_nt: TGTGCCAGCTCACGGGGGGCAGGTAGTAACCTTGAGCAGTTCTTC
j_call: TRBJ2-3; clone_size: .; d_call: .; v_call: TRBV19; cdr3_aa: CASSIGAGSTTDTQYF; cdr3_nt: TGTGCCAGTAGTATAGGGGCGGGGTCAACCACAGATACGCAGTATTTT
j_call: TRBJ2-7; clone_size: .; d_call: TRBD2; v_call: TRBV6-2/TRBV6-3; cdr3_aa: CASSRTSPGLAGTYEQYF; cdr3_nt: TGTGCCAGCAGCCGAACGAGCCCGGGACTAGCGGGAACCTACGAGCAGTACTTC
j_call: TRBJ2-1; clone_size: .; d_call: .; v_call: TRBV25-1; cdr3_aa: CASSGGGYNEQFF; cdr3_nt: TGTGCCAGCAGTGGGGGCGGGTACAATGAGCAGTTCTTC
j_call: TRBJ2-7; clone_size: .; d_call: .; v_call: TRBV6-2/TRBV6-3; cdr3_aa: CASSYSTGSRDHEQYF; cdr3_nt: TGTGCCAGCAGTTACTCGACGGGATCCAGGGACCACGAGCAGTACTTC
j_call: TRBJ2-5; clone_size: .; d_call: TRBD2; v_call: TRBV7-2; cdr3_aa: CASSVTSGRETQYF; cdr3_nt: TGTGCCAGCAGCGTGACTAGCGGGAGAGAGACCCAGTACTTC
j_call: TRBJ2-7; clone_size: .; d_call: TRBD1; v_call: TRBV7-9; cdr3_aa: CASSWPGTGIHEQYF; cdr3_nt: TGTGCCAGCAGCTGGCCCGGGACAGGGATCCACGAGCAGTACTTC
j_call: TRBJ2-6; clone_size: .; d_call: .; v_call: TRBV25-1; cdr3_aa: CASSEFGVVSGANVLTF; cdr3_nt: TGTGCCAGCAGTGAATTTGGGGTAGTCTCTGGGGCCAACGTCCTGACTTTC
j_call: TRBJ2-2; clone_size: .; d_call: .; v_call: TRBV3-1/TRBV3-2; cdr3_aa: CASSQYPLGLSGELFF; cdr3_nt: TGTGCCAGCAGCCAGTACCCCCTGGGGTTGAGCGGGGAGCTGTTTTTT
j_call: TRBJ2-1; clone_size: .; d_call: .; v_call: TRBV5-4; cdr3_aa: CASSLAPGKGNNEQFF; cdr3_nt: TGTGCCAGCAGCTTGGCGCCGGGTAAGGGAAACAATGAGCAGTTCTTC
j_call: TRBJ2-1; clone_size: .; d_call: .; v_call: TRBV7-9; cdr3_aa: CASSPRDNEQFF; cdr3_nt: TGTGCCAGCAGCCCCCGGGACAATGAGCAGTTCTTC
j_call: TRBJ1-2; clone_size: .; d_call: .; v_call: TRBV6-5; cdr3_aa: CASSPFKGGYTF; cdr3_nt: TGTGCCAGCAGTCCCTTCAAGGGAGGCTACACCTTC
j_call: TRBJ1-4; clone_size: .; d_call: TRBD1; v_call: TRBV4-2; cdr3_aa: CASSQGGDRGEKLFF; cdr3_nt: TGTGCCAGCAGCCAAGGGGGGGACAGGGGTGAAAAACTGTTTTTT
j_call: TRBJ2-7; clone_size: .; d_call: .; v_call: TRBV14; cdr3_aa: CASSQEVSFSSEQYF; cdr3_nt: TGTGCCAGCAGCCAAGAGGTCAGTTTCAGTTCCGAGCAGTACTTC
j_call: TRBJ2-1; clone_size: once; d_call: .; v_call: TRBV19; cdr3_aa: CASSISPTGRTNNEQFF; cdr3_nt: TGTGCCAGTAGTATTAGCCCTACTGGGAGGACAAACAATGAGCAGTTCTTC
j_call: TRBJ1-1; clone_size: once; d_call: TRBD1; v_call: TRBV19; cdr3_aa: CASSIWTGGHTEAFF; cdr3_nt: TGTGCCAGTAGTATCTGGACAGGGGGACACACTGAAGCTTTCTTT
j_call: TRBJ2-1; clone_size: .; d_call: TRBD2; v_call: TRBV7-2; cdr3_aa: CASIVAGGGFEQFF; cdr3_nt: TGTGCCAGCATTGTAGCGGGAGGGGGTTTTGAGCAGTTCTTC
j_call: TRBJ2-1; clone_size: .; d_call: TRBD2; v_call: TRBV9; cdr3_aa: CASSHKTGTRDNEQFF; cdr3_nt: TGTGCCAGCAGCCATAAGACCGGGACTAGAGACAATGAGCAGTTCTTC
j_call: TRBJ1-3; clone_size: .; d_call: .; v_call: TRBV9; cdr3_aa: CASSPKDRYSGNTIYF; cdr3_nt: TGTGCCAGCAGCCCAAAGGACCGGTACTCTGGAAACACCATATATTTT
j_call: TRBJ2-5; clone_size: .; d_call: TRBD2; v_call: TRBV9; cdr3_aa: CASSPRASGRETQYF; cdr3_nt: TGTGCCAGCAGCCCCCGAGCTAGCGGGAGGGAGACCCAGTACTTC
j_call: TRBJ2-1; clone_size: .; d_call: .; v_call: TRBV27; cdr3_aa: CASSLMAGESYNEQFF; cdr3_nt: TGTGCCAGCAGTTTAATGGCAGGGGAATCCTACAATGAGCAGTTCTTC
j_call: TRBJ2-1; clone_size: .; d_call: TRBD2; v_call: TRBV14; cdr3_aa: CASSRSGRANDEQFF; cdr3_nt: TGTGCCAGCAGTCGGAGCGGGAGGGCCAACGATGAGCAGTTCTTC
j_call: TRBJ1-1; clone_size: .; d_call: .; v_call: TRBV19; cdr3_aa: CASSIGRVSFNEAFF; cdr3_nt: TGTGCCAGTAGTATAGGTAGGGTGTCATTCAATGAAGCTTTCTTT
j_call: TRBJ2-7; clone_size: .; d_call: .; v_call: TRBV7-9; cdr3_aa: CASSLLGGENHEQYF; cdr3_nt: TGTGCCAGCAGCTTACTGGGAGGAGAGAACCACGAGCAGTACTTC
j_call: TRBJ1-5; clone_size: .; d_call: .; v_call: TRBV13; cdr3_aa: CASSVGGGLNQPQHF; cdr3_nt: TGTGCCAGCAGCGTAGGGGGGGGACTCAATCAGCCCCAGCATTTT
j_call: TRBJ1-4; clone_size: .; d_call: .; v_call: TRBV13; cdr3_aa: CASSLKGQGNEKLFF; cdr3_nt: TGTGCCAGCAGCTTAAAGGGGCAGGGGAATGAAAAACTGTTTTTT
j_call: TRBJ1-1; clone_size: .; d_call: .; v_call: TRBV30; cdr3_aa: CAWSLSGTEAFF; cdr3_nt: TGTGCCTGGAGTCTGTCGGGCACTGAAGCTTTCTTT
j_call: TRBJ2-7; clone_size: few; d_call: .; v_call: TRBV27; cdr3_aa: CASSPDRIGTYEQYF; cdr3_nt: TGTGCCAGCAGTCCTGACAGGATTGGTACCTACGAGCAGTACTTC
j_call: TRBJ2-1; clone_size: .; d_call: .; v_call: TRBV28; cdr3_aa: CASTMRGSGSDEQFF; cdr3_nt: TGTGCCAGCACCATGAGGGGTTCTGGCAGCGATGAGCAGTTCTTC